The T cell receptor beta chain described here comes from a study of CD8 T cells in Susac syndrome. V lost 4 bases to trimming and J lost 0 bases; unmatched junction nucleotides: 5. This CDR3 has 16 amino acids. The germline gives CDR1 MDHEN, CDR2 SYDVKM. Reverse transcription of about 0.45 to 1 ug RNA was carried out with random hexamers. TCRdb called the immunoSEQ multiplex PCR reads again in MiXCR, with one record for every CDR3 protein. The repertoire consists of 200,000 to 250,000 distinct CDR3 sequences, with 93% occurring once and the leading ten covering around 0.072%. The V call is TRBV28, the J call TRBJ2-7; 11 bases line up with TRBD1. Sample: CD4+ T cells from PBMCs. The clonotype comes from a human donor with multiple sclerosis. DNA for the CDR3: TGTGCCAGCAGTTCGGGACAGGGGGGACCCTCCTACGAGCAGTACTTC. Translated, it gives CASSSGQGGPSYEQYF.